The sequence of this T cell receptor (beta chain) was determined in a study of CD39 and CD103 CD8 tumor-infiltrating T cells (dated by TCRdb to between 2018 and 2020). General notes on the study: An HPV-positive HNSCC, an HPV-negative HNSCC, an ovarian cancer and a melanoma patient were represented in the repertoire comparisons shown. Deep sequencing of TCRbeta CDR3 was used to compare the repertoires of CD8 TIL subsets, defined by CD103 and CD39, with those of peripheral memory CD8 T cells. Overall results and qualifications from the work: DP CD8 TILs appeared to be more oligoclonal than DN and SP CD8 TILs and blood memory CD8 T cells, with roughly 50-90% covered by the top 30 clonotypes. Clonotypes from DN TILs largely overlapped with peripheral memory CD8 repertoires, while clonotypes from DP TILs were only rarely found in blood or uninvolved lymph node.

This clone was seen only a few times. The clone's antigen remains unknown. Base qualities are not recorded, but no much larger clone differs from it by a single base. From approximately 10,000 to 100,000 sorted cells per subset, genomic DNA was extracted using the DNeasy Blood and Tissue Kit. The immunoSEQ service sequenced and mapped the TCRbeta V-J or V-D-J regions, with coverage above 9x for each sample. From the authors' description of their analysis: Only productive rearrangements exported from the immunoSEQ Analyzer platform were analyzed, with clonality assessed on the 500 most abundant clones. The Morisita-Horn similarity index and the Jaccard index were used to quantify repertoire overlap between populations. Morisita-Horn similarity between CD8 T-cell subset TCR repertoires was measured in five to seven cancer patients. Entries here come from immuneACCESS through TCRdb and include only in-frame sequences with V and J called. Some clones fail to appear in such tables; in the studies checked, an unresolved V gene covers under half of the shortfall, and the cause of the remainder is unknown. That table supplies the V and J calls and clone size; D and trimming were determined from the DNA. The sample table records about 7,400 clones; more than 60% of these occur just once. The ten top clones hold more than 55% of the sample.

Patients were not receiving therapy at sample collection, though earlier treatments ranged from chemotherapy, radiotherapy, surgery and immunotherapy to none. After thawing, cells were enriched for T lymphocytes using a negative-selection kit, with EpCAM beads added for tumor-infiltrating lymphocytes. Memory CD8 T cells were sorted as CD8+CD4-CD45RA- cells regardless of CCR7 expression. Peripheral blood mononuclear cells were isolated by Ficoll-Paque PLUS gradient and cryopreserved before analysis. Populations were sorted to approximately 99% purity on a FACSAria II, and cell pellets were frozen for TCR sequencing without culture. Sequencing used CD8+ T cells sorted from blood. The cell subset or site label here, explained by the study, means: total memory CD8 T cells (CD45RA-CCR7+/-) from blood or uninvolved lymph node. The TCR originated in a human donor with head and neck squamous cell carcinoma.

CDR3 sequence: CASSGASGTSGTWGTQYF. The nucleotides are TGTGCCAGCAGCGGAGCCTCGGGGACTAGCGGGACTTGGGGGACCCAGTACTTC. The chain is encoded by TRBV7-6 joined to TRBJ2-5; 13 bases in the middle match TRBD2. CDR1 SGHVS and CDR2 FNYEAQ are derived from the germline V gene. From V the trimming removes 5 bases and from J it removes 7 bases, while the gene matches leave 16 bases of the junction unaccounted for. The CDR3 holds 18 amino acids from the cysteine to the phenylalanine. Kept here is only the CDR3 DNA, which spans 54 bases and is read in frame from base 1.